These 3 T cell receptor beta chains came from one sample sequenced in a study of chemoradiotherapy in HPV16-positive cancers. Sequencing was performed with immunoSEQ multiplex PCR; in TCRdb, only in-frame clones are kept and a portion is missing. The top ten hold less than 3.5% of the sample, which has under 70,000 clones, around nine tenths seen once. This material consisted of blood, taken from a patient who underwent chemoradiotherapy. The origin of the receptors is a human donor with HPV-associated anogenital cancer.

V gene TRBV11-3 combines with J gene TRBJ2-2; 7 bases fit TRBD2. This CDR3 has 16 amino acids. The junction had 5 bases not matched to a gene; V was cut back by 4 bases and J by 0 bases. From germline, CDR1 is SGHNT and CDR2 YENEEA. CDR3 region: CASSSTSPTNTGELFF. In nucleotides, the CDR3 is TGTGCCAGCAGCTCGACTAGCCCTACGAACACCGGGGAGCTGTTTTTT.

The V call is TRBV9, the J call TRBJ1-2; 9 bases fit TRBD1. The V segment lost 2 bases and the J segment 2 bases; nucleotides outside the gene matches: 10. The CDR3 sequence is 17 residues long. Germline CDR1 and CDR2: SGDLS and YYNGEE. The CDR3 sequence is CASSVTPSGTGNYGYTF. In DNA form, the CDR3 reads TGTGCCAGCAGCGTGACTCCGTCCGGGACAGGGAACTATGGCTACACCTTC.

This sequence joins TRBV18 and TRBJ1-1; D unclear. CDR1 and CDR2 from the germline V gene are KGHSH and LQKENI. Trimming took off 6 bases at V and 2 bases at J, with 19 bases between the two ends. The CDR3 has 16 amino acids. The CDR3 DNA follows: TGTGCCAGCTCCCAAGGGTCTTGGGCCGTTAACACTGAAGCTTTCTTT. Translation: CASSQGSWAVNTEAFF.